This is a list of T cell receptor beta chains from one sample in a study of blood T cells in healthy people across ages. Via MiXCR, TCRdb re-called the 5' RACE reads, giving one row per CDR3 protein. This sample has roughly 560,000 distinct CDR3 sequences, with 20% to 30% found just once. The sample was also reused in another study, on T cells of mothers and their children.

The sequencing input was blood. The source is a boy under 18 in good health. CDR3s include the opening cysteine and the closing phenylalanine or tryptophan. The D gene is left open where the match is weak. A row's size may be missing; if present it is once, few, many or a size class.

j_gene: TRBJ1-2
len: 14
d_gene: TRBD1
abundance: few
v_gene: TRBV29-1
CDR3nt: TGCAGCGTGGCAAGACAGGGGATCGACTATGGCTACACCTTC
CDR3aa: CSVARQGIDYGYTF

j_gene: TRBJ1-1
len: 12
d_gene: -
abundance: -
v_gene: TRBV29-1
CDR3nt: TGCAGCGTTACGGGACCGGGCACTGAAGCTTTCTTT
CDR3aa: CSVTGPGTEAFF

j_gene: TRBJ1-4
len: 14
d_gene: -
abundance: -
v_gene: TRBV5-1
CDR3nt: TGCGCCAGCAGCTCGAGGAGGGGGAATGAAAAACTGTTTTTT
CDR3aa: CASSSRRGNEKLFF

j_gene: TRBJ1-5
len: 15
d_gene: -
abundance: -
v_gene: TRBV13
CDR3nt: TGTGCCAGCAGCTTAGGACAGAAAGGCAATCAGCCCCAGCATTTT
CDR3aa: CASSLGQKGNQPQHF

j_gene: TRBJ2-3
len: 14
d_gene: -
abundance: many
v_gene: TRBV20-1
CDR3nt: TGCAGTGCTAGAGCGGGGGGCCTGTCAGATACGCAGTATTTT
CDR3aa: CSARAGGLSDTQYF

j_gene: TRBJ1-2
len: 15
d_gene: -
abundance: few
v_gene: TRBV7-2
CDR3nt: TGTGCCAGCAGAATAAACCGGGACTCCAACTATGGCTACACCTTC
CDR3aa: CASRINRDSNYGYTF

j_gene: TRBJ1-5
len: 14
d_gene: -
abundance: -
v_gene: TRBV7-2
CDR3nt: TGTGCCAGCAGCTTAGGAACGGGGTGGCAGCCCCAGCATTTT
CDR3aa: CASSLGTGWQPQHF

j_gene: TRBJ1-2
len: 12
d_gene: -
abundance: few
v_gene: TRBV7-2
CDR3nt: TGTGCCAGCAGCGTTAGACTTGAGGGCTACACCTTC
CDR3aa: CASSVRLEGYTF

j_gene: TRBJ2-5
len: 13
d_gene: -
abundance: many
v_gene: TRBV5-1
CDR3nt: TGTGCCAGCAGCTTAGGAGGAGAAGAGACCCAGTACTTC
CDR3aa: CASSLGGEETQYF

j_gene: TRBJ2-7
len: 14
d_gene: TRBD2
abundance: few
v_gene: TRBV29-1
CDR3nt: TGCAGCGTCCGACTAGCGGGCCGCTCCTACGAGCAGTACTTC
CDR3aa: CSVRLAGRSYEQYF

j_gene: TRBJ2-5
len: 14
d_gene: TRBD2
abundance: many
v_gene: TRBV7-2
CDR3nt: TGTGCCAGCAGCGACGGACTAGCGGGGGAGACCCAGTACTTC
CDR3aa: CASSDGLAGETQYF

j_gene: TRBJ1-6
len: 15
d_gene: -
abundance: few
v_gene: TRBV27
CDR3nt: TGTGCCAGCAGTTTATTCGGTTCCTATAATTCACCCCTCCACTTT
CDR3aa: CASSLFGSYNSPLHF

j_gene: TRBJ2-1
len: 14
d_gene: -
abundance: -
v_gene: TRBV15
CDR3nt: TGTGCCACTGCCCCGCCGGCCCTACGTGACACCCTGTTCTTC
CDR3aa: CATAPPALRDTLFF

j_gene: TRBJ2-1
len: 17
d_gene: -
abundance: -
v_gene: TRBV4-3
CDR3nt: TGCGCCAGCAGCCAAGGCTTGGGGGCGAGCTCCTACAATGAGCAGTTCTTC
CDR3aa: CASSQGLGASSYNEQFF

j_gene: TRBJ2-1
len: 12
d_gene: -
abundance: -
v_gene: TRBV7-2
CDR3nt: TGTGCCAGCAGCTTACACAATGACGAGCAGTTCTTC
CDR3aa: CASSLHNDEQFF

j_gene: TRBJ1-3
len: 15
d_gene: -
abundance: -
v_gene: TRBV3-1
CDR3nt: TGTGCCAGCAGCCAAGAACAGATCTCTGGAAACACCATATATTTT
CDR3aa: CASSQEQISGNTIYF

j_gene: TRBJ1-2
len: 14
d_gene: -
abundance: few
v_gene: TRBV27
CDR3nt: TGTGCCAGCAGCCTCCTCCCAGGGTTTTATGGCTACACCTTC
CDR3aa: CASSLLPGFYGYTF

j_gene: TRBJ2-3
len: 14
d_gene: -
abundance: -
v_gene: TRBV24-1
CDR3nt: TGTGCCACCAGTGATTTGAGTTTTGCGGATACGCAGTATTTT
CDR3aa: CATSDLSFADTQYF

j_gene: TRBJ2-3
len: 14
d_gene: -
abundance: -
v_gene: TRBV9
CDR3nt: TGTGCCAGCAGCGAGGGAACTAGGCCAGATACGCAGTATTTT
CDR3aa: CASSEGTRPDTQYF

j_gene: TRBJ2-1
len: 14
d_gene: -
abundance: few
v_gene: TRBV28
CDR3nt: TGTGCCAGCAGTTTACAATTAAGATACAATGAGCAGTTCTTC
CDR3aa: CASSLQLRYNEQFF

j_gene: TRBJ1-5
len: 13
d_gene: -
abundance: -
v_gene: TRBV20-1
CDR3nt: TGCAGTGCTATTTTACAGCCAAATCAGCCCCAGCATTTT
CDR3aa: CSAILQPNQPQHF

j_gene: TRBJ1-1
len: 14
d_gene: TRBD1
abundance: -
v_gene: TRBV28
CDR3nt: TGTGCCAGCAGCACCGGGACAGTGAACACTGAAGCTTTCTTT
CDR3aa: CASSTGTVNTEAFF

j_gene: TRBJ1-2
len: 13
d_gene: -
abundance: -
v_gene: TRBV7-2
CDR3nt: TGTGCCAGCAGCTTAGTTCAGGGGAATGGCTACACCTTC
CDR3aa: CASSLVQGNGYTF

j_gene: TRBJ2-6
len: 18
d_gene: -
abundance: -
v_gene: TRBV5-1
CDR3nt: TGCGCCAGCACCCTCTTGGGGACGGAGATCTCTGGGGCCAACGTCCTGACTTTC
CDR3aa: CASTLLGTEISGANVLTF

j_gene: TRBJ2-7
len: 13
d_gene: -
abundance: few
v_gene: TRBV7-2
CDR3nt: TGTGCCAGCAACTTAAAGGGGGGTTACGAGCAGTACTTC
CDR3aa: CASNLKGGYEQYF

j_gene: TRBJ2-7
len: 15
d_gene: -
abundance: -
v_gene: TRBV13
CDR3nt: TGTGCCAGCAGCTTAGGCGGGGGGCCAGCCTACGAGCAGTACTTC
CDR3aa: CASSLGGGPAYEQYF